This T cell receptor (beta chain) was observed in a study of metastatic and nonmetastatic thyroid tumors. The germline V gene has CDR1 LNHDA and CDR2 SQIVND (reference sequence). CDR3 length: 14 residues. The ends lost 5 bases at V and 6 bases at J; junction bases unmatched: 8. Whole-study findings and limits: Versus benign nodules, malignant thyroid tumors reportedly had significantly higher TCR beta diversity, in blood and tumor.

In the source study's methods: Built for papillary thyroid cancer, a distant-metastasis classifier drew on CDR3 differences across clinicopathological groups. TCRdb ran MiXCR on the PCR reads. TCRdb, rather than the study authors, made the V and J calls. The profile shows tens of thousands of clones, approximately 14% of them singletons. About this clone itself: As yet, its antigen is unknown.

No treatment of any kind had been given to any patient before thyroid surgery. The chain recombines TRBV19 with TRBJ1-1; 8 nucleotides match TRBD1. The sequence was collected from a female donor with papillary thyroid cancer or a benign thyroid nodule (not recorded which). Some clones in this sample may be carry-over from other donors' samples. The sequenced sample was blood. CDR3 DNA: TGTGCCAGTAGTGTCAGGACAGGGAGAGCTGAAGCTTTCTTT. Translating gives CASSVRTGRAEAFF.